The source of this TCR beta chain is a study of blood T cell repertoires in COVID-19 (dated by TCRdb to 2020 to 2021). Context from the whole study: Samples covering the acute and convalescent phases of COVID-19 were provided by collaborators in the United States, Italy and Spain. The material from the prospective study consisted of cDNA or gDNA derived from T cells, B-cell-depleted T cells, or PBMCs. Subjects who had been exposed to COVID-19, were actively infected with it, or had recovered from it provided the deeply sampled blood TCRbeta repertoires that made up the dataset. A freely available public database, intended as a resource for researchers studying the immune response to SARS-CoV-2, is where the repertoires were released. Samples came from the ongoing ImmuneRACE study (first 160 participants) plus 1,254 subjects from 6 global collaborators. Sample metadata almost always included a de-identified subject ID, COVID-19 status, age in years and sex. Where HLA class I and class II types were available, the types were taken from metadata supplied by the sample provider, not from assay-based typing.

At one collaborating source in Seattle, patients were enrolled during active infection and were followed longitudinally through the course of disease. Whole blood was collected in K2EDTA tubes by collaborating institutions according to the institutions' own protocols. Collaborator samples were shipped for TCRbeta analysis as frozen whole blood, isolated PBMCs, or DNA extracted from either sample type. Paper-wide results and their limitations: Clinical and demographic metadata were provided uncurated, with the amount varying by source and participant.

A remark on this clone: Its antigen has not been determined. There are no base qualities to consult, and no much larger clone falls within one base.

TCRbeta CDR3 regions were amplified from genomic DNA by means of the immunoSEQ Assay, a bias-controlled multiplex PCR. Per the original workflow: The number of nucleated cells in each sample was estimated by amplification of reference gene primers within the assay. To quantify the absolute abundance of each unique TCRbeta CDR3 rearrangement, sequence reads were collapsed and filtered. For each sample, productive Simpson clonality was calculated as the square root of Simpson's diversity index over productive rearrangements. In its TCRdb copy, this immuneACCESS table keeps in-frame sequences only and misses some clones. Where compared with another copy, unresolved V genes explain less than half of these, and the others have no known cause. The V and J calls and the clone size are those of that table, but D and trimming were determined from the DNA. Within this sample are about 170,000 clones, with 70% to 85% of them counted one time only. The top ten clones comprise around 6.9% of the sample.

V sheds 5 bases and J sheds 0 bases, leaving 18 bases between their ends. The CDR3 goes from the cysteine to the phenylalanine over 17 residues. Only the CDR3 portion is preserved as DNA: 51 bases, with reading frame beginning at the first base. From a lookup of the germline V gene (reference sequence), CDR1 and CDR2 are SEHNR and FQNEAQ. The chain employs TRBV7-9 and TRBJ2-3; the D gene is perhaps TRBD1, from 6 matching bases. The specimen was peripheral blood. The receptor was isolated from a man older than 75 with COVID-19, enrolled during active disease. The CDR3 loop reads CASSPPGAPGSTDTQYF. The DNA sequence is TGTGCCAGCAGCCCTCCAGGGGCCCCTGGGAGCACAGATACGCAGTATTTT.